One sample yielded the 21 T cell receptor beta chains listed below, sequenced in a study of response to subunit inactivated influenza vaccine (dated by TCRdb to about 2018). The time point label corresponds to: around 42 days after influenza vaccine administration. The library relied on RT-PCR. TCRdb shows the sequencer as Illumina HiSeq 2500. TCRdb handled the public reads itself, with Q25 trimming in fastp and clone calling in MiXCR, and kept productive beta chains. Rows are combined by CDR3 protein, so each entry shows the most common genes and DNA. Recorded for this sample are approximately 500,000 distinct CDR3 sequences; 10% to 15% of them occurred a single time. The ten largest account for about 12% of the sample. Sequencing was performed on PBMCs from blood, taken roughly 47 days after vaccination. Receptor source: a man aged 45 to 65 who received an inactivated influenza vaccine. Donor details come from another sample of the same person, matched by shared clones.

There are a few counts of this clonotype. The chain has TRBV19 and TRBJ2-5; TRBD2 is a possible D gene (6 bases). The CDR3 totals 14 residues. Trimming pared 3 bases from V and 5 bases from J, leaving 13 bases between. CDR1 and CDR2 (germline): LNHDA, SQIVND (reference sequence). The CDR3 bases are TGTGCCAGTAGTATTTCGGGAGCTGGGGAGACCCAGTACTTC. Amino acid sequence: CASSISGAGETQYF.

The sample holds many counts of this clonotype. CDR3 coding DNA: TGCGCCAGCAGCCGCAACTACAATGAGCAGTTCTTC. This codes for CASSRNYNEQFF. J is TRBJ2-1 and V is TRBV4-3, with D unresolved. The germline CDR1 and CDR2 sequences are LGHNA and YSLEER. The CDR3 loop spans 12 amino acids. The V gene lost 4 bases and the J gene lost 3 bases, with 4 bases spanning the gap.

This clonotype was recorded a few times. The genes are TRBV7-9 and TRBJ1-1; D is ambiguous. The CDR3 is 14 residues long. In germline, CDR1 is SEHNR, CDR2 FQNEAQ (reference sequence). Trimming shortened V by 4 bases and J by 5 bases, and 14 bases separated the two germline ends. The CDR3 is CASSSSGGGTEAFF. CDR3 nucleotides: TGTGCCAGCAGCTCCTCCGGCGGTGGAACTGAAGCTTTCTTT.

The genes are TRBV5-6 and TRBJ2-1; 11 nucleotides match TRBD2. Per germline, CDR1 SGHDT and CDR2 YYEEEE. V lost 4 bases and J lost 13; bases outside the gene matches: 7. CDR3 length equals 13 residues. In DNA, the CDR3 is TGTGCCAGCAGCGTAGCGGGGGGGCTGGTACAGTTCTTC. Protein: CASSVAGGLVQFF.

This clonotype was seen a few times. This sequence joins TRBV4-2 and TRBJ2-4; D may be TRBD2 (5 bases). V dropped 0 bases and J dropped 0 bases, with 9 bases sitting between them. The CDR3 sequence is 16 residues long. Germline V gives CDR1 LGHNA, CDR2 YNFKEQ. CDR3: CASSQDSGLAKNIQYF. Here the CDR3 DNA reads TGTGCCAGCAGCCAAGATTCAGGACTAGCCAAAAACATTCAGTACTTC.

V and J are TRBV7-2 and TRBJ2-5, with 8 bases lining up with TRBD2. Germline V gene lookup returns CDR1 SGHTA and CDR2 FQGNSA. This CDR3 spans 16 amino acids. V dropped 1 base and J dropped 5; count of bases not matched to a gene: 9. CDR3 nucleotide sequence: TGTGCCAGCAGCTTAGAAGTGCGGGGGGCGGGGGAGACCCAGTACTTC. Translated, it gives CASSLEVRGAGETQYF.

This clonotype was seen repeatedly, ten times or more. V gene TRBV6-2 or TRBV6-3 combines with J gene TRBJ2-7; 14 bases line up with TRBD2. Germline V CDR1 and CDR2: MNHEY, SVGEGT. V shed 8 bases and J 4 bases; nucleotides not matched to a gene: 16. The CDR3 runs 18 residues. For the CDR3, the DNA is TGTGCCAGCGAGAAAGCTGAACCGGGACTAGCGGGAGTATACGAGCAGTACTTC. Protein product: CASEKAEPGLAGVYEQYF.

The chain links TRBV7-9 to TRBJ2-3; TRBD1 matches 8 bases. The CDR3 sequence is 15 residues long. Germline lookup yields CDR1 SEHNR and CDR2 FQNEAQ (reference sequence). V lost 5 bases and J lost 0; bases outside the gene matches: 4. CDR3 sequence (DNA): TGTGCCAGCAGCCATGGACAGGGCAGCACAGATACGCAGTATTTT. It is translated as CASSHGQGSTDTQYF.

A few counts support this clonotype. The V call is TRBV20-1, the J call TRBJ2-2; D uncertain. The CDR3 contains 13 residues. Germline V gene sequence: CDR1 DFQATT, CDR2 SNEGSKA (reference sequence). V was trimmed by 1 base and J by 7 bases, leaving 10 bases between them. The chain's CDR3 is CSARGPINGELFF. The CDR3 DNA reads TGCAGTGCTAGAGGACCTATCAACGGGGAGCTGTTTTTT.

The V and J genes are TRBV7-2 and TRBJ2-5; possible D gene TRBD2, 5 bases. Germline V gene data show CDR1 as SGHTA and CDR2 as FQGNSA. Trimming removed 1 base at V and 0 bases at J, with 9 bases between. The CDR3 covers 15 residues. The CDR3 DNA follows: TGTGCCAGCAGCTTAGGCGGGCTATACCAAGAGACCCAGTACTTC. It specifies CASSLGGLYQETQYF.

This clonotype was observed once. The J gene is TRBJ2-1, the V gene TRBV12-3 or TRBV12-4, with TRBD2 identical over 7 bases. With 8 bases clipped from V and 5 bases from J, the junction kept 3 bases outside the gene matches. The CDR3 extends over 12 amino acids. The CDR3 region is CASGGGNNEQFF. The CDR3 DNA is TGTGCCAGCGGGGGGGGAAACAATGAGCAGTTCTTC.

The J gene is TRBJ2-1, the V gene TRBV23-1; D not certain. TRBV23-1 is labeled an ORF, and its function is uncertain. The CDR3 extends over 16 amino acids. Trimming cost V 3 bases and J 8 bases, with 20 bases left between them. Written as DNA, the CDR3 is TGCGCCAGCAGTCAGGCTTGGACGGTACTTCTCTATGAGCAGTTCTTC. Translated, it gives CASSQAWTVLLYEQFF.

At least ten counts were recorded for this clonotype. This rearrangement joins TRBV4-2 to TRBJ2-1; D call uncertain. The CDR3 has 16 residues. The ends were cut back, 1 base at V and 0 bases at J, with 10 bases in the middle. CDR1 and CDR2 from the germline V gene are LGHNA and YNFKEQ. CDR3 loop: CASSQGLASSYNEQFF. CDR3 sequence (DNA): TGTGCCAGCAGCCAAGGACTTGCGAGCTCCTACAATGAGCAGTTCTTC.

This clonotype was seen ten or more times. The chain joins TRBV5-1 to TRBJ2-5; D may be TRBD2 (6 bases). There are 14 residues in the CDR3. The V end lost 1 base, the J end lost 5 bases, and 12 bases lay between the germline ends. Germline values: CDR1 SGHRS, CDR2 YFSETQ. CDR3 nucleotides: TGCGCCAGCAGCTTGTCCGGAGGGGACGAGACCCAGTACTTC. Amino acids: CASSLSGGDETQYF.

The chain joins TRBV5-1 to TRBJ2-7, with no clear D. The CDR3 is 13 residues long. V was trimmed by 0 bases and J by 3 bases, leaving 7 bases between them. Germline lookup yields CDR1 SGHRS and CDR2 YFSETQ. CDR3 loop: CASSLGRRYEQYF. The CDR3 region has the DNA TGCGCCAGCAGCTTGGGACGGCGCTACGAGCAGTACTTC.

Written as DNA, the CDR3 is TGCGCCAGCAGTGAGAGGACAGGGCTCGAGCAGTACTTC. Protein sequence: CASSERTGLEQYF. The chain carries TRBV10-2 and TRBJ2-7; TRBD1 agrees at 8 bases. Germline assignment: CDR1 WSHSY and CDR2 SAAADI. The V segment lost 2 bases and the J segment 6 bases; nucleotides outside the gene matches: 3. The CDR3 length is 13 residues.

The chain's CDR3 is CSARQALSALVYNEQFF. DNA for the CDR3: TGCAGTGCTAGACAGGCTTTGAGCGCGCTAGTCTACAATGAGCAGTTCTTC. This chain links TRBV20-1 with TRBJ2-1; no reliable D call. The CDR3 loop spans 17 amino acids. From germline, CDR1 is DFQATT and CDR2 SNEGSKA (reference sequence). Trimming stripped 2 bases from V and 3 bases from J, with 20 bases between.

This clonotype showed up just a few times. The CDR3 loop is CSTSARAGGTDTQYF. CDR3 nucleotides: TGCAGCACTTCGGCCCGGGCGGGAGGCACAGATACGCAGTATTTT. The chain links TRBV29-1 to TRBJ2-3, with 7 bases fitting TRBD2. CDR3 length: 15 amino acids. The trim removed 8 bases at V and 1 base at J, leaving 12 bases unmatched. Germline V gene sequence: CDR1 SQVTM, CDR2 ANQGSEA.

The rearrangement uses TRBV4-3 and TRBJ2-1; D may be TRBD1 (5 bases). V was pared by 0 bases and J by 14 bases, with 14 bases between. This CDR3 is 13 amino acids long. Germline CDR1 reads LGHNA; CDR2 reads YSLEER. This chain's CDR3 is CASSQEPSGIEFF. CDR3 sequence (DNA): TGCGCCAGCAGCCAAGAACCGTCAGGGATAGAGTTCTTC.

This clonotype has more than one count but fewer than ten. The chain couples TRBV2 to TRBJ1-1; the match to TRBD1 covers 7 bases. The CDR3 sequence is 12 residues long. The J segment lost 6 bases and the V segment lost 9 bases, leaving 7 bases of the junction unmatched. The V gene's germline CDR1 is SNHLY and CDR2 FYNNEI. CDR3 residues: CARRTGDAEAFF. The CDR3 region has the DNA TGTGCCAGACGAACAGGGGACGCTGAAGCTTTCTTT.

The chain couples TRBV20-1 to TRBJ2-1, with a weak D call TRBD2 (6 bases). The CDR3 has 14 residues. V dropped 0 bases and J dropped 2 bases, with 8 bases sitting between them. Germline CDR1 reads DFQATT; CDR2 reads SNEGSKA (reference sequence). The CDR3 sequence: CSARELAAYNEQFF. DNA for the CDR3: TGCAGTGCTAGAGAACTAGCAGCCTACAATGAGCAGTTCTTC.